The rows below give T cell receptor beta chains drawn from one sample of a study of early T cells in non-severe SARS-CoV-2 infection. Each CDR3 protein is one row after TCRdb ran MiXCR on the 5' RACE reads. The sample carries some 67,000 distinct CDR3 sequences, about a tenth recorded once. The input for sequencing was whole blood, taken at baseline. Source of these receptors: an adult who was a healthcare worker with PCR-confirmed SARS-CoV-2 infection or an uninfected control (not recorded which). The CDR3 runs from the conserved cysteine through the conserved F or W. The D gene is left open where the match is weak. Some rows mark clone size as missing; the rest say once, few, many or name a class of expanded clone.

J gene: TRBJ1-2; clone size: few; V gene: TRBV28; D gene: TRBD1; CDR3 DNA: TGTGCCAGCAGTCCCCCCCTGGGACAGGGTCTATATGGCTACACCTTC; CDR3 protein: CASSPPLGQGLYGYTF
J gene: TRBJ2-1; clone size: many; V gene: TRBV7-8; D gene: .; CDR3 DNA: TGTGCCAGCAGCTTTACGGAGAACCCCAGCTCCTACAATGAGCAGTTCTTC; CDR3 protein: CASSFTENPSSYNEQFF
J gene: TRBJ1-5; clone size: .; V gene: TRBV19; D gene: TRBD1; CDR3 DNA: TGTGCCAGTAGTAATGTCGGCAGGGGGTACAATCAGCCCCAGCATTTT; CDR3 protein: CASSNVGRGYNQPQHF
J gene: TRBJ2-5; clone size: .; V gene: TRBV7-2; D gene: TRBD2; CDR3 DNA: TGTGCCAGCAGCTTAGATAGCGGGAGTGAGGGAGAGACCCAGTACTTC; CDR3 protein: CASSLDSGSEGETQYF
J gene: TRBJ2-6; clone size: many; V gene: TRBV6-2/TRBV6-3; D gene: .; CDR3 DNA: TGTGCCAGCAGAGGATGGGGCTCTGGGGCCAACGTCCTGACTTTC; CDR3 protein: CASRGWGSGANVLTF
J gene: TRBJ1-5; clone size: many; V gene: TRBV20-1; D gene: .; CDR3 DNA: TGCAGTGCTAGAGATTTCAGCAGGGGCAATCAGCCCCAGCATTTT; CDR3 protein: CSARDFSRGNQPQHF
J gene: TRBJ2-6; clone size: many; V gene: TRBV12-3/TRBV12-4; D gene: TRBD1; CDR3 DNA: TGTGCCAGCACTGGACAGGATAGCTCTGGGGCCAACGTCCTGACTTTC; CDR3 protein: CASTGQDSSGANVLTF
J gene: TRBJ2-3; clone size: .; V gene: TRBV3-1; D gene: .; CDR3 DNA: TGTGCCAGCAGCCAAAGGCTCGGGGATACGCAGTATTTT; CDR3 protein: CASSQRLGDTQYF
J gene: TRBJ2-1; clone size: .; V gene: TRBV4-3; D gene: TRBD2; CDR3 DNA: TGCGCCAGCAGCCAAGATAGACTAGCGGGAGGGAACAATGAGCAGTTCTTC; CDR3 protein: CASSQDRLAGGNNEQFF
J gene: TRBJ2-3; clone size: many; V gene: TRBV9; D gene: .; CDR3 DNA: TGTGCCAGCAGCGCGAGACTCGATGACACGCAGTATTTT; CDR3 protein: CASSARLDDTQYF
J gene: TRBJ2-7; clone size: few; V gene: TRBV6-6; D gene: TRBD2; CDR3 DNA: TGTGCCAGCAGGCCCAGGCGGGAGAGCTCCTACGAGCAGTACTTC; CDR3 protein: CASRPRRESSYEQYF
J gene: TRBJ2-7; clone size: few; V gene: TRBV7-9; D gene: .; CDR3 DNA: TGTGCCAGCAGCCCAGTGGCAGGAGGATACGAGCAGTACTTC; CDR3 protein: CASSPVAGGYEQYF
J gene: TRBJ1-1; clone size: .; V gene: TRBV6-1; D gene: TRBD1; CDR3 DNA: TGTGCCAGCTATTGGCGGGACAGTGAAGCTTTCTTT; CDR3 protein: CASYWRDSEAFF
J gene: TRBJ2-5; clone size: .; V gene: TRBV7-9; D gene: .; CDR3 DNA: TGTGCCAGCAGCCTCTCGGACCTTCAAGAGACCCAGTACTTC; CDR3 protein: CASSLSDLQETQYF
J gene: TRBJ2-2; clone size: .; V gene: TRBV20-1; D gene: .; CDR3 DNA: TGCAGTGCTAGAAGGGGCGGGGCGAACACCGGGGAGCTGTTTTTT; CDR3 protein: CSARRGGANTGELFF
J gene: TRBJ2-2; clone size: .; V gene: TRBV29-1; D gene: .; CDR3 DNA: TGCAGCGTTTCCGTACTTGGGGGCACCGGGGAGCTGTTTTTT; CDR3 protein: CSVSVLGGTGELFF
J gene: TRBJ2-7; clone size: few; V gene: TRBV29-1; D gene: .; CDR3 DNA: TGCAGCGCCGCGACTGACTACGAGCAGTACTTC; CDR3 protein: CSAATDYEQYF
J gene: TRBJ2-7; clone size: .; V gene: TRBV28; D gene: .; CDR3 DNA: TGTGCCAGCAGTTACCCAATACAGGGTCCCTACGAGCAGTACTTC; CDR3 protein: CASSYPIQGPYEQYF
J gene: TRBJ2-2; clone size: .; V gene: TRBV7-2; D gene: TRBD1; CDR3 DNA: TGTGCCAGCAGCTTCTGGACAGGGATGAACACCGGGGAGCTGTTTTTT; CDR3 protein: CASSFWTGMNTGELFF
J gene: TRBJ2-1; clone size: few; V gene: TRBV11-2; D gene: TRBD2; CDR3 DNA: TGTGCCAGCAGCTTAGATCGGCTAGCGGATCTCCCTCAGTTCTTC; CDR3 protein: CASSLDRLADLPQFF
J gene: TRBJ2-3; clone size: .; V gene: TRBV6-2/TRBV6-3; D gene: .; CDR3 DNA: TGTGCCAGCAGTATTGAGGACATCTTCCGCACAGATACGCAGTATTTT; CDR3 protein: CASSIEDIFRTDTQYF
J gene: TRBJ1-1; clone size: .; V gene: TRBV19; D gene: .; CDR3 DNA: TGTGCCACTCGTGGTGGCAGTGGGGGATCTAACGAAGCTTTCTTT; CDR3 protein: CATRGGSGGSNEAFF
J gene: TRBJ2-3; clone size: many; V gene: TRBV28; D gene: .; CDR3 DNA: TGTGCCAGCAGTTATGGACACGCCACAGATACGCAGTATTTT; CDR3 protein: CASSYGHATDTQYF
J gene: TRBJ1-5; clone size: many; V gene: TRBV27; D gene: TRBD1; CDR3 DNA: TGTGCCAGCAGTTTGGAGGGGGCAAGCAATCAGCCCCAGCATTTT; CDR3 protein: CASSLEGASNQPQHF
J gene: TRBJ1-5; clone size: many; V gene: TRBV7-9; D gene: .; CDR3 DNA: TGTGCCAGCGGAGGAGGGAATCAGCCCCAGCATTTT; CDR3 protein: CASGGGNQPQHF
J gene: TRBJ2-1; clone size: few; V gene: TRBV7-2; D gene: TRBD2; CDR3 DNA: TGTGCCAGCAGCTTAGGGGGCGGGAGAGCCTCCTACAATGAGCAGTTCTTC; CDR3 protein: CASSLGGGRASYNEQFF
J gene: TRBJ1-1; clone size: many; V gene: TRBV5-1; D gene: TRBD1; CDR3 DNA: TGCGCCAGCAGTCGTCAGGGGGACAACACTGAAGCTTTCTTT; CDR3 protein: CASSRQGDNTEAFF
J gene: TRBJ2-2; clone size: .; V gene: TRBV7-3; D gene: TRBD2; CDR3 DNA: TGTGCCAGCAGCCCACGCGCCGTTATAGCGGGAGGGCTTGTTGGGACCGGGGAGCTGTTTTTT; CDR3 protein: CASSPRAVIAGGLVGTGELFF
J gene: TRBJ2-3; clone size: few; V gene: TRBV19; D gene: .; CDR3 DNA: TGTGCCACACGGACAAGATCACGCACAGATACGCAGTATTTT; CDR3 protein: CATRTRSRTDTQYF
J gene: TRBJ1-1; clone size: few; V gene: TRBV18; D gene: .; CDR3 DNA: TGTGCCAGCTCACCACCTAGCAGCCCGAACACTGAAGCTTTCTTT; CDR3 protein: CASSPPSSPNTEAFF
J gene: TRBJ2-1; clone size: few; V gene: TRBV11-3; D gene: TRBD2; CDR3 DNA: TGTGCCAGCAGTCCTGGACTAGCGGGAGTCCGGAATGAGCAGTTCTTC; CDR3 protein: CASSPGLAGVRNEQFF
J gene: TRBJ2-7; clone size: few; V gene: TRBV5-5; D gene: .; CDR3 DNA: TGTGCCAGCAGCTTAGAGCGGATCTCCTACGAGCAGTACTTC; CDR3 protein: CASSLERISYEQYF
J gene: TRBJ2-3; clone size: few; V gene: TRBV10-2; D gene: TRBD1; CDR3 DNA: TGCGCCAGCAGTTCCGGGACAGGGTTTCCAGATACGCAGTATTTT; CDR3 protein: CASSSGTGFPDTQYF
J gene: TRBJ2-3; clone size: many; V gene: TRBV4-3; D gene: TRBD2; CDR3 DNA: TGCGCCAGCAGCCAGCGGACCACCCTAGCGGGAGGGTTTGCAGATACGCAGTATTTT; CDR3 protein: CASSQRTTLAGGFADTQYF
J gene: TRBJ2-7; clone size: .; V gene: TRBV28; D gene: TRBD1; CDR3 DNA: TGTGCCAGCAGTTTAAGACCGACAGGGGGTTCCGAGCAGTACTTC; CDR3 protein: CASSLRPTGGSEQYF
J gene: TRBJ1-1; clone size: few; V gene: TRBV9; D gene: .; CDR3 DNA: TGTGCCAGCAGCGCCCGGGAGGGGTTGAACACTGAAGCTTTCTTT; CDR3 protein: CASSAREGLNTEAFF